This T cell receptor (beta chain) was recovered during a study of human T cells and chemical hapten exposure. General observations from the study: Expanded TCRs formed significantly more large CDR3 similarity clusters than controls. Alopecia in the donors means their immune response may deviate from healthy people's.

TCRdb recomputed calls from the RACE reads with MiXCR, one row per CDR3 protein. The repertoire holds under 75,000 distinct CDR3 sequences, 8.5% seen once, with 3% to 4.5% in the top ten. Specified time point: patch test 2, 6 weeks after DPC sensitization. Treatment indicated: therapeutic diphenylcyclopropenone sensitization with weekly scalp DPC. This clonotype was recorded many times. Antigen specificity is unknown. The source material was whole blood, sampled in connection with sensitization to the hapten diphenylcyclopropenone (DPC). This clonotype was sampled from a woman in her forties or fifties with alopecia areata. Some clones in this sample may be carry-over from other donors' samples.

In DNA, the CDR3 is TGTGCCAGCTCCAGGGACGCAAACACTGAAGCTTTCTTT. Residues: CASSRDANTEAFF. The rearrangement uses TRBV18 and TRBJ1-1, with D possibly matching TRBD1 (5 bases). Looked up from germline, CDR1 is KGHSH and CDR2 is LQKENI. The CDR3 covers 13 residues. V was clipped by 6 bases and J by 2 bases, with 10 bases between them.